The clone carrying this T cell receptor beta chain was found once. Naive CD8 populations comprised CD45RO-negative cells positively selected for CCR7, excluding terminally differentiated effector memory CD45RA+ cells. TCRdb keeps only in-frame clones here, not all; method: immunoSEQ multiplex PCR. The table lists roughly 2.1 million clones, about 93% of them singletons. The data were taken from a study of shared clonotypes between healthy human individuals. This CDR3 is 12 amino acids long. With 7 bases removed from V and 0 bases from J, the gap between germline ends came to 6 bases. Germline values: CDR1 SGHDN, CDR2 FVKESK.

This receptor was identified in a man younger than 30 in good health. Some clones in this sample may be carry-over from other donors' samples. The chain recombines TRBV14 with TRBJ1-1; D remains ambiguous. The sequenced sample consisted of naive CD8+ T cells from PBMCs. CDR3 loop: CASKLLNTEAFF. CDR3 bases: TGTGCCAGCAAGCTCTTGAACACTGAAGCTTTCTTT.